Listed here is a single T cell receptor (beta chain). This entry comes from a study of blood T cells in healthy people across ages. A sample-barcoded 5' primer and a J-beta primer mix were used in a second PCR of roughly 6 to 12 cycles. Using its own MiXCR run on the 5' RACE reads, TCRdb lists one record per CDR3 protein. This table holds about 1.6 million distinct CDR3 sequences, roughly 32% found once. Every participating donor contributed about 10 milliliters of peripheral blood through a draw. The germline V gene has CDR1 KGHSH and CDR2 LQKENI. The length of the CDR3 is 16 residues. V dropped 3 bases and J dropped 7; count of bases not matched to a gene: 7.

This sequence was found in a woman in her twenties or thirties in good health. What was sequenced was blood. V gene TRBV18 combines with J gene TRBJ2-1; 12 bases agree with TRBD2. The CDR3 here is CASSPSRLAGENEQFF. CDR3 bases: TGTGCCAGCTCACCGTCCCGACTAGCGGGGGAAAATGAGCAGTTCTTC.